The 8 T cell receptor beta chains presented below share a single source sample, sequenced in a study of blood T cell repertoires in COVID-19. Only in-frame clones appear in the TCRdb table, and some are missing; sequencing was by immunoSEQ multiplex PCR. The sample lists roughly 70,000 clones, 91% seen once, with under 15% in the top ten. The sample was peripheral blood. The receptors were sampled from a human donor with active COVID-19. The donor label of this sample is uncertain.

V is TRBV28 and J is TRBJ2-7; D may be TRBD2 (7 bases). This CDR3 region has 14 residues. Trimming pared 6 bases from V and 4 bases from J, leaving 16 bases between. The germline V gene encodes CDR1 MDHEN and CDR2 SYDVKM. CDR3 sequence: CASRGAGAGYEQYF. DNA for the CDR3: TGTGCCAGCAGGGGGGCGGGGGCAGGGTACGAGCAGTACTTC.

This clone was counted a few times. This chain joins TRBV6-5 and TRBJ1-2; weak D call: TRBD1 (5 bases). Trimming cost V 2 bases and J 1 base, with 5 bases left between them. CDR3 length equals 13 residues. Germline V gene sequence: CDR1 MNHEY, CDR2 SVGAGI. The CDR3 DNA reads TGTGCCAGCAGTTACGACAGTAACTATGGCTACACCTTC. This translates into CASSYDSNYGYTF.

This chain uses TRBV11-1 with TRBJ2-3; a weak D match, TRBD2 (7 bases). CDR1 and CDR2 from the germline V gene are SGHAT and FQDESV (reference sequence). The ends were cut back, 5 bases at V and 4 bases at J, with 16 bases in the middle. This CDR3 comprises 15 residues. CDR3: CASSATGGGSDTQYF. CDR3 nucleotides: TGTGCCAGCAGCGCTACGGGGGGCGGGTCAGATACGCAGTATTTT.

The V and J genes are TRBV6-5 and TRBJ2-5; 9 nucleotides line up with TRBD2. Trimming took 8 bases from V and 1 from J; bases not matched to a gene: 5. The CDR3 has 14 amino acids. In germline, CDR1 is MNHEY, CDR2 SVGAGI. DNA for the CDR3: TGTGCCAGCGTGGGCGGGAGGGCCCAAGAGACCCAGTACTTC. This sequence encodes CASVGGRAQETQYF.

The chain links TRBV29-1 to TRBJ1-5; TRBD1 matches 8 bases. The length of the CDR3 is 14 residues. Germline CDR1 is SQVTM and CDR2 is ANQGSEA. V trimming: 4 bases; J trimming: 4 bases; junction bases outside the gene matches: 6. CDR3 in amino acids: CSVAKDRVNQPQHF. CDR3 nucleotide sequence: TGCAGCGTTGCCAAGGACAGGGTGAATCAGCCCCAGCATTTT. The full variable domain, in which reference TRBV29-1 and TRBJ1-5 provide the parts outside the CDR3, is SAVISQKPSRDICQRGTSLTIQCQVDSQVTMMFWYRQQPGQSLTLIATANQGSEATYESGFVIDKFPISRPNLTFSTLTVSNMSPEDSSIYLCSVAKDRVNQPQHFGDGTRLSIL.

V gene TRBV30 combines with J gene TRBJ1-3; possible D gene TRBD1, 6 bases. From germline, CDR1 is GTSNPN and CDR2 SVGIG (reference sequence). The V and J ends lost 0 bases and 4 bases respectively, with 7 bases between them. The CDR3 has 13 residues. This CDR3 is CAWSVDRGNTIYF. Written as DNA, the CDR3 is TGTGCCTGGAGTGTAGACAGGGGAAACACCATATATTTT.

The sample holds one count of this clone. The rearrangement links TRBV4-1 to TRBJ2-1; 7 positions match TRBD2. This CDR3 comprises 15 residues. Germline values: CDR1 MGHRA, CDR2 YSYEKL. J was trimmed by 0 bases and V by 4 bases; bases with no gene match: 3. Here the CDR3 DNA reads TGCGCCAGCAGCCCCCGGACTAGCTCCTACAATGAGCAGTTCTTC. This gives the protein CASSPRTSSYNEQFF.

The chain has TRBV5-6 and TRBJ2-7, with TRBD2 matching 10 bases. This CDR3 is built from 15 residues. The V gene end was trimmed by 0 bases and the J gene end by 0 bases; junction bases not matched to a gene: 0. The germline gives CDR1 SGHDT, CDR2 YYEEEE. The CDR3 nucleotides read TGTGCCAGCAGCTTGGCTAGCGGGGGCTCCTACGAGCAGTACTTC. It encodes CASSLASGGSYEQYF.